This T cell receptor (beta chain) appears in the sequencing data of a study of OX40 agonist ivuxolimab in advanced cancers. Study-wide context: A male proportion of around 86% was recorded, with mean age about 62 years and range roughly 23 to 85.

The cohort excluded patients with autoimmune disease history or systemic immunosuppression. V was clipped by 0 bases and J by 0 bases, with 15 bases between them. CDR1 is SGHDN and CDR2 is FVKESK in the germline V gene. The CDR3 is made up of 18 amino acids. The protocol was immunoSEQ multiplex PCR, while the TCRdb copy is restricted to in-frame clones and leaves out a portion. The sample lists under 70,000 clones, 80% to 85% seen once, with around 4.5% in the top ten. The origin of this receptor is an adult with an advanced solid tumor such as melanoma, head and neck, liver or kidney cancer. This chain connects TRBV14 to TRBJ2-4; D gene ambiguous. This sample comprised CD4+ or CD8+ T cells sorted from blood, obtained in a trial of the OX40 agonist ivuxolimab. The CDR3 coding sequence is TGTGCCAGCAGCCAAGACCCGGGCATTTCTTTAGCCAAAAACATTCAGTACTTC. Its translation is CASSQDPGISLAKNIQYF.